The 11 T cell receptor beta chains presented below share a single source sample, sequenced in a study of regulatory T cells in long-lasting Graves disease. Both iRepertoire HTBI primers and Arm-PCR of CDR3 regions were used to build the TCR beta libraries. In TCRdb, the multiplex PCR reads were re-called with MiXCR into one record per CDR3 protein. This sample carries around 450,000 distinct CDR3 sequences, 20% to 25% of them seen once, and the ten largest clones take roughly 6.9%. Sample time point: persistent/refractory GD, antithyroid drugs over 5 years with positive TRAb. The authors made the TCR library using RNA they extracted from PBMCs. Sequenced material: peripheral blood mononuclear cells (PBMCs), taken when the disease was refractory, from a patient treated with antithyroid drugs. The receptor set was obtained from a female donor with Graves disease.

V and J are TRBV6-5 and TRBJ2-3; TRBD1 might be the D (6 bases). The germline V gene has CDR1 MNHEY and CDR2 SVGAGI. This CDR3 region has 16 residues. The V and J ends lost 2 bases and 3 bases respectively, with 15 bases between them. The CDR3, as DNA: TGTGCCAGCAGTTACGGGGAGACAGGATCAACAGATACGCAGTATTTT. The encoded protein is CASSYGETGSTDTQYF.

This clonotype was counted many times. The CDR3 sequence is CASSEGASGGADTQYF. The DNA for the CDR3 is TGTGCCAGCAGCGAGGGGGCTAGCGGGGGGGCAGATACGCAGTATTTT. The chain recombines TRBV6-1 with TRBJ2-3, with TRBD2 matching over 12 bases. Trimming took 6 bases from V and 4 from J; bases not matched to a gene: 8. The germline V gene has CDR1 MNHNS and CDR2 SASEGT. CDR3 length equals 16 residues.

This chain connects TRBV3-1 to TRBJ1-5; 7 bases are shared with TRBD1. This CDR3 has 16 amino acids. The germline gives CDR1 LGHDT, CDR2 YNNKEL (reference sequence). Trimming took 5 bases from V and 2 from J; bases not matched to a gene: 9. In nucleotides, the CDR3 is TGTGCCAGCAGCTCCGGGACTCAGGGGGGCAATCAGCCCCAGCATTTT. Translation gives CASSSGTQGGNQPQHF. Drawing the rest from reference TRBV3-1 and TRBJ1-5, the complete variable domain is DTAVSQTPKYLVTQMGNDKSIKCEQNLGHDTMYWYKQDSKKFLKIMFSYNNKELIINETVPNRFSPKSPDKAHLNLHINSLELGDSAVYFCASSSGTQGGNQPQHFGDGTRLSIL.

This clonotype was observed at least ten times. This chain uses TRBV19 with TRBJ1-1; tentative D call: TRBD1 (5 bases). V gave up 4 bases and J gave up 6 bases, with 12 bases separating them. The CDR3 consists of 13 residues. Germline-derived CDR1 and CDR2 are LNHDA and SQIVND (reference sequence). CDR3 sequence: CASSTTVPPEAFF. The CDR3 DNA follows: TGTGCCAGTAGTACGACAGTACCGCCTGAAGCTTTCTTT.

This clonotype was detected a few times. The V call is TRBV14, the J call TRBJ1-4, with D hard to call. Per germline, CDR1 SGHDN and CDR2 FVKESK. This CDR3 comprises 15 residues. V shed 4 bases and J shed 0 bases, with 9 bases lying between them. CDR3 protein: CASSRRRATNEKLFF. The CDR3 DNA sequence: TGTGCCAGCAGCCGACGCCGGGCAACTAATGAAAAACTGTTTTTT.

The rearrangement uses TRBV19 and TRBJ2-1; D call uncertain. In germline, CDR1 is LNHDA, CDR2 SQIVND (reference sequence). Trimming took off 6 bases at V and 0 bases at J, with 18 bases between the two ends. The length of the CDR3 is 17 residues. The CDR3 here is CASSLQAHHSSYNEQFF. DNA of the CDR3: TGTGCCAGTAGCCTGCAGGCTCACCATAGCTCCTACAATGAGCAGTTCTTC.

This clonotype was observed many times. The chain recombines TRBV12-3 or TRBV12-4 with TRBJ2-5; D perhaps matches TRBD2 (7 bases). Trimming took off 6 bases at V and 1 base at J, with 15 bases between the two ends. CDR3 length: 15 residues. CDR3 DNA sequence: TGTGCCAGCAGCGAAGGGGGAGGGCCCCAAGAGACCCAGTACTTC. Its protein product is CASSEGGGPQETQYF.

This clonotype has a handful of counts. This chain connects TRBV30 to TRBJ1-6; no clear D. V was pared by 6 bases and J by 0 bases, with 9 bases between. This CDR3 spans 14 amino acids. Germline CDR1 and CDR2: GTSNPN and SVGIG (reference sequence). The CDR3 DNA follows: TGTGCCTGCGAGCGCAGCTCCTATAATTCACCCCTCCACTTT. It is translated as CACERSSYNSPLHF.

This clonotype was seen a few times. This chain connects TRBV20-1 to TRBJ1-6, with D unclear. The CDR3 has 14 residues. Trimming stripped 5 bases from V and 2 bases from J, with 10 bases between. Germline CDR1 DFQATT, CDR2 SNEGSKA (reference sequence). CDR3 loop: CSAALGTYNSPLHF. For the CDR3, the DNA is TGCAGTGCTGCACTGGGCACCTATAATTCACCCCTCCACTTT.

This clonotype appeared many times. The V and J genes are TRBV11-1 and TRBJ1-1; D unresolved. CDR3 length: 14 residues. Germline V CDR1 and CDR2: SGHAT, FQDESV (reference sequence). The ends were cut back, 1 base at V and 4 bases at J, with 10 bases in the middle. The CDR3 DNA reads as TGTGCCAGCAGCTTAGGACGATCCTTCACTGAAGCTTTCTTT. Residues: CASSLGRSFTEAFF.

This chain connects TRBV20-1 to TRBJ1-5; possibly TRBD1 for D (5 bases). The CDR3 runs to 12 residues. The germline V and J ends were trimmed by 3 bases and 6 bases, with 9 bases remaining between them. CDR1 is DFQATT and CDR2 is SNEGSKA in the germline V gene (reference sequence). The CDR3: CSASGQGQPQHF. CDR3 DNA sequence: TGCAGTGCTAGTGGGCAGGGTCAGCCCCAGCATTTT.